This TCR beta chain was found in a study of T cells after yellow fever vaccination. Findings of the study overall: The booster response re-showed most primary clones: approximately 95% CD4, about 89% CD8.

The TCR cDNA carried a universal primer site and UMIs from 5'RACE template switching. From the 5' RACE reads, TCRdb called clonotypes with MiXCR, one entry per CDR3 protein. The sample consists of hundreds of thousands of distinct CDR3 sequences, approximately 9% of them appearing once. Deletions cut 5 bases from V and 1 base from J, with 14 bases between. The CDR3 has 14 amino acids. CDR1 SQVTM and CDR2 ANQGSEA come from the germline V gene. This clonotype was seen ten or more times. The target antigen is unknown. This chain connects TRBV29-1 to TRBJ1-2; maybe TRBD1 (5 bases). Specimen: PBMCs, collected on the day of the first yellow fever vaccination. This sequence was found in a man between 18 and 29 years old who received the YFV17D yellow fever vaccine. This chain's CDR3 is CSVSIGGNNYGYTF. The CDR3 DNA follows: TGCAGCGTTAGTATCGGGGGAAATAACTATGGCTACACCTTC.